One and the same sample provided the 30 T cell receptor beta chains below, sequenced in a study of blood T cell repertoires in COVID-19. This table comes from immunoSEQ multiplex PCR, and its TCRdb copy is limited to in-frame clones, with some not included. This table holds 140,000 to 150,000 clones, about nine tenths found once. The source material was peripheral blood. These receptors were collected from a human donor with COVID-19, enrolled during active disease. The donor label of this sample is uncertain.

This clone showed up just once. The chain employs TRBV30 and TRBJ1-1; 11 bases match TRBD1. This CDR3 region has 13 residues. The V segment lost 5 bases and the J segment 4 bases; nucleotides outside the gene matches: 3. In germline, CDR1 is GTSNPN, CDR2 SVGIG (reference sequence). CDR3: CAWQGTGGTEAFF. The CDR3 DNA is TGTGCCTGGCAAGGGACAGGGGGCACTGAAGCTTTCTTT.

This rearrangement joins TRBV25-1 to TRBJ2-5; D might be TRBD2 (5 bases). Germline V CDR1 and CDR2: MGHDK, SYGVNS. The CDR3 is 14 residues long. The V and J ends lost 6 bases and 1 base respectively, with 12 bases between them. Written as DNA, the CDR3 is TGTGCCAGCAGGCCTGCAGGAGGCCAAGAGACCCAGTACTTC. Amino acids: CASRPAGGQETQYF.

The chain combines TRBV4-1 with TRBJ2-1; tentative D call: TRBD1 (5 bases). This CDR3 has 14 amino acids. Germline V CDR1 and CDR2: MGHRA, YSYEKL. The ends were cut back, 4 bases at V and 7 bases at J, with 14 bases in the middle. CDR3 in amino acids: CASSPTGTVNEQFF. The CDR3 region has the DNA TGCGCCAGCAGCCCCACAGGTACGGTGAATGAGCAGTTCTTC.

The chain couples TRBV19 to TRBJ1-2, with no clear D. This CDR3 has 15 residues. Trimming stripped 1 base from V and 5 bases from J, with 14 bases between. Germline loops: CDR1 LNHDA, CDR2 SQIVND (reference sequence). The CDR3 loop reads CASSIGLGGGYGYTF. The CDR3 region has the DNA TGTGCCAGTAGTATAGGTTTAGGTGGAGGGTATGGCTACACCTTC.

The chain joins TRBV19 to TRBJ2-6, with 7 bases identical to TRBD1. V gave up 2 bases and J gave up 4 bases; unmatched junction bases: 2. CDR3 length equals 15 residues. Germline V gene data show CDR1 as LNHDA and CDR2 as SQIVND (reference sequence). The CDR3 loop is CASSITGVGANVLTF. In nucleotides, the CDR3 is TGTGCCAGTAGTATAACAGGGGTCGGGGCCAACGTCCTGACTTTC.

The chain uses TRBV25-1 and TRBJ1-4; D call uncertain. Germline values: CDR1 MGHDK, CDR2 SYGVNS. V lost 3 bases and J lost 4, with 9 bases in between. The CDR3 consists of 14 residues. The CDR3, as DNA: TGTGCCAGCAGTGACCAGGCCTATAATGAAAAACTGTTTTTT. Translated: CASSDQAYNEKLFF.

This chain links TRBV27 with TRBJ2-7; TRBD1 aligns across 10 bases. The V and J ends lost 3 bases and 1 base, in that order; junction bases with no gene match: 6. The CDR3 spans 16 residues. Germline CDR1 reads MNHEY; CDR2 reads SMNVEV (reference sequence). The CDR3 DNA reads TGTGCCAGCAGTTTCCAGACAGGGGGCCTTTCCTACGAGCAGTACTTC. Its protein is CASSFQTGGLSYEQYF.

CDR3 bases: TGCGCCAGCAGCTTGAACGGCTTGGTGGAGGGCCTGAAGGCTTTCTTT. It specifies CASSLNGLVEGLKAFF. V gene TRBV5-1 combines with J gene TRBJ1-1; no definite D call. Germline lookup yields CDR1 SGHRS and CDR2 YFSETQ. This CDR3 region has 16 residues. V shed 1 base and J shed 11 bases, with 24 bases lying between them. Together with reference TRBV5-1 and TRBJ1-1, the CDR3 gives the full variable domain: KAGVTQTPRYLIKTRGQQVTLSCSPISGHRSVSWYQQTPGQGLQFLFEYFSETQRNKGNFPGRFSGRQFSNSRSEMNVSTLELGDSALYLCASSLNGLVEGLKAFFGQGTRLTVV.

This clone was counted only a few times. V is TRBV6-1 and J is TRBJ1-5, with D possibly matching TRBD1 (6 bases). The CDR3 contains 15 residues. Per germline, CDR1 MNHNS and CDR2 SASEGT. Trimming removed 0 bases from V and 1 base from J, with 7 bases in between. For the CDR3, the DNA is TGTGCCAGCAGTGAAGCTACAGGGAGCAATCAGCCCCAGCATTTT. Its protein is CASSEATGSNQPQHF.

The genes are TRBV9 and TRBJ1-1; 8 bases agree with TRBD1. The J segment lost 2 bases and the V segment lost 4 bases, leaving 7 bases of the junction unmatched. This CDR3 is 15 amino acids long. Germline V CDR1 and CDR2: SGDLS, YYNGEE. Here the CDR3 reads CASSPRDRRNTEAFF. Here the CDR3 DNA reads TGTGCCAGCAGCCCAAGGGACAGGAGAAACACTGAAGCTTTCTTT.

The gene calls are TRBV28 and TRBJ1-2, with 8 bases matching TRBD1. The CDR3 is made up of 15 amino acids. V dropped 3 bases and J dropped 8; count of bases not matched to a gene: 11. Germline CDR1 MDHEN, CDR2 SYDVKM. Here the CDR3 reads CASSFLGQGARGYTF. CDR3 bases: TGTGCCAGCAGTTTTTTAGGCCAGGGGGCGAGGGGCTACACCTTC.

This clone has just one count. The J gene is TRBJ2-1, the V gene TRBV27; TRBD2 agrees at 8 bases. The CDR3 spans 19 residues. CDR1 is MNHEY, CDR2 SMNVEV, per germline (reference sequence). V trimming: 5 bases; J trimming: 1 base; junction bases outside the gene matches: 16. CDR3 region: CASSGLSETGLVSYNEQFF. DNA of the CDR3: TGTGCCAGCAGTGGGCTGAGTGAAACGGGACTAGTTTCCTACAATGAGCAGTTCTTC.

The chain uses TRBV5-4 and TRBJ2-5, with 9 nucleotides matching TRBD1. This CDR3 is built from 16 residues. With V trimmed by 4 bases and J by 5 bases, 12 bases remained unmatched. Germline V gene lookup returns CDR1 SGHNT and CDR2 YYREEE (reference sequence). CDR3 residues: CASSPSHRGPAETQYF. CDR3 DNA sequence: TGTGCCAGCAGCCCAAGTCACAGGGGGCCCGCCGAGACCCAGTACTTC.

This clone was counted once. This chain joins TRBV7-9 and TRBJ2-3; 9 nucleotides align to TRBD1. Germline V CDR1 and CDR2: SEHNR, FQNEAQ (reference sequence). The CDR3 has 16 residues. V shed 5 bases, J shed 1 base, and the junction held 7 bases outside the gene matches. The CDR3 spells CASSRRGDRGTDTQYF. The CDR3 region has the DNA TGTGCCAGCAGCCGCAGGGGGGACAGGGGCACAGATACGCAGTATTTT.

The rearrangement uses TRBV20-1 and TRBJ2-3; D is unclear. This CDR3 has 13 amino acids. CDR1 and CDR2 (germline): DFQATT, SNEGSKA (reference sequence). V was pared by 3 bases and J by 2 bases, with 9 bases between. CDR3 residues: CSASKTDTDTQYF. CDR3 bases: TGCAGTGCTAGTAAGACTGACACAGATACGCAGTATTTT.

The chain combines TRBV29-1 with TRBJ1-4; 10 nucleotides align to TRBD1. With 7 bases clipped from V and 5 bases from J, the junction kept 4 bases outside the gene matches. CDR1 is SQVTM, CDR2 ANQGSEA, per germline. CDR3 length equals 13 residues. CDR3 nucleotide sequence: TGCAGCGCCCGGGACAGGGGAAATGAAAAACTGTTTTTT. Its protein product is CSARDRGNEKLFF.

The CDR3 coding sequence is TGTGCCAGCAGCCCTATCTTAATTAGTGACTTGGCGGGTGAGCAGTTCTTC. Translated, it gives CASSPILISDLAGEQFF. The rearrangement uses TRBV3-1 (or the pseudogene TRBV3-2) and TRBJ2-1, with a tentative D call TRBD2 (5 bases). The germline gives CDR1 LGHDT, CDR2 YNNKEL (reference sequence). With 4 bases removed from V and 9 bases from J, the gap between germline ends came to 25 bases. The CDR3 is 17 residues long.

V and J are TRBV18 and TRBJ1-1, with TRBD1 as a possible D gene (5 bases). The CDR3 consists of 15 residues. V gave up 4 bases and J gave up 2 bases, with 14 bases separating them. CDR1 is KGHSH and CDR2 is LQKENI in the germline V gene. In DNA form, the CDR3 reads TGTGCCAGCTCACTTCAGTCAACAGGAAACACTGAAGCTTTCTTT. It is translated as CASSLQSTGNTEAFF.

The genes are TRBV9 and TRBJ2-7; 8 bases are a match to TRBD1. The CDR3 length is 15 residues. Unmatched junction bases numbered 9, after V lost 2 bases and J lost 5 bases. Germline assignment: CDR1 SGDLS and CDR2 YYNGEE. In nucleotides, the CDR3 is TGTGCCAGCAGCGTGGAGACAGGGGTTTTCGACGAGCAGTACTTC. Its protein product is CASSVETGVFDEQYF.

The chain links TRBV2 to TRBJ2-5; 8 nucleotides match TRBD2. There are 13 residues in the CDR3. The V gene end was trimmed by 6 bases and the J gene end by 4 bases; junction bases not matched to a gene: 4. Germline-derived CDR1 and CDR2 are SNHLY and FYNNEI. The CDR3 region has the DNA TGTGCCAGCAGAGAGAGCGGGGGAGAGACCCAGTACTTC. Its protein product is CASRESGGETQYF.

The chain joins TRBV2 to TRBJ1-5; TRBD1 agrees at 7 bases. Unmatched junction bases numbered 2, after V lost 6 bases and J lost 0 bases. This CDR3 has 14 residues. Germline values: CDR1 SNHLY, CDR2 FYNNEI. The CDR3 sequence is CASRDRSSNQPQHF. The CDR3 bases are TGTGCCAGCAGGGACAGGAGTAGCAATCAGCCCCAGCATTTT.

The DNA of the CDR3 is TGCGCCAGCAGCTTGTTAGGGGACACGGATACGCAGTATTTT. Its protein is CASSLLGDTDTQYF. The chain recombines TRBV5-1 with TRBJ2-3; D might be TRBD1 (6 bases). This CDR3 comprises 14 residues. Trimming cost V 1 base and J 6 bases, with 12 bases left between them. CDR1 is SGHRS, CDR2 YFSETQ, per germline.

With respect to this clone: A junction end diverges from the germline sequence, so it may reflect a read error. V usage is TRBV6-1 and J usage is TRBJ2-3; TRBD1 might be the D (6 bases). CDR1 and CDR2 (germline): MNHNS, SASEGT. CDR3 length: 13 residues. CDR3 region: CASSEVETGTQYF. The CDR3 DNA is TGTGCCAGCAGTGAAGTGGAGACAGGTACGCAGTATTTT.

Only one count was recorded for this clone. The CDR3 DNA is TGCGCCAGCAGCCAAAATAGCGGGGGGATGGATGAGCAGTTCTTC. Protein sequence: CASSQNSGGMDEQFF. The chain recombines TRBV4-1 with TRBJ2-1; 10 bases are a match to TRBD2. Germline CDR1 is MGHRA and CDR2 is YSYEKL. After removal of 2 bases from V and 8 bases from J, the junction contained 6 bases not matched to a gene. This CDR3 region has 15 residues.

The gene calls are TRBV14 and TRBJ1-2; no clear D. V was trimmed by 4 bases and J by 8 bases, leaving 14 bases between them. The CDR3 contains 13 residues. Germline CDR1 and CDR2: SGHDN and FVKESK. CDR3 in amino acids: CASSPRQVSGYTF. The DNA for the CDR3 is TGTGCCAGCAGCCCAAGGCAGGTGAGCGGCTACACCTTC.

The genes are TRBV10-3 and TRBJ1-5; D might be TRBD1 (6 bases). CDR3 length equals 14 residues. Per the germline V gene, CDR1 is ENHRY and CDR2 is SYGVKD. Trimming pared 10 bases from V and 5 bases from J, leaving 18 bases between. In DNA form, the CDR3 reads TGTGCCACCAGGGGAGGGGCAAGTGATCAGCCCCAGCATTTT. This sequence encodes CATRGGASDQPQHF.

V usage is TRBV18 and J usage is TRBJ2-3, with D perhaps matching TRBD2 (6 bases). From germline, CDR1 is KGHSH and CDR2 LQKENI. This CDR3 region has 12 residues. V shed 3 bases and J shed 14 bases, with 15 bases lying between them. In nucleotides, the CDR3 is TGTGCCAGCTCACCTGGGACTCCTTCGCCGTATTTT. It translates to CASSPGTPSPYF.

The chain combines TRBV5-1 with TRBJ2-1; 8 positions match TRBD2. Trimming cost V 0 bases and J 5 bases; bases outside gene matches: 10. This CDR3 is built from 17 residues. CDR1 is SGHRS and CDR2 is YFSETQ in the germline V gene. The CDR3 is CASSLAGGREANNEQFF. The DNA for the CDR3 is TGCGCCAGCAGCTTGGCGGGGGGGCGGGAGGCCAACAATGAGCAGTTCTTC.

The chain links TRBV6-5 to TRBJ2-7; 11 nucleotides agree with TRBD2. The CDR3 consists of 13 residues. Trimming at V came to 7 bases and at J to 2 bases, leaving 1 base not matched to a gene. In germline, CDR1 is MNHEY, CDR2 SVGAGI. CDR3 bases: TGTGCCAGCAAACTAGCGGGAGCCTACGAGCAGTACTTC. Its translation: CASKLAGAYEQYF.

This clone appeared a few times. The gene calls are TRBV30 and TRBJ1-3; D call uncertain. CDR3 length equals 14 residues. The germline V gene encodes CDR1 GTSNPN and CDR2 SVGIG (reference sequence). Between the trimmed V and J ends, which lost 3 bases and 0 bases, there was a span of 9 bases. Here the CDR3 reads CAWRRMHSGNTIYF. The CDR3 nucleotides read TGTGCCTGGAGGCGGATGCACTCTGGAAACACCATATATTTT. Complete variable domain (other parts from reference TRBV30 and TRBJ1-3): SQTIHQWPATLVQPVGSPLSLECTVEGTSNPNLYWYRQAAGRGLQLLFYSVGIGQISSEVPQNLSASRPQDRQFILSSKKLLLSDSGFYLCAWRRMHSGNTIYFGEGSWLTVV.